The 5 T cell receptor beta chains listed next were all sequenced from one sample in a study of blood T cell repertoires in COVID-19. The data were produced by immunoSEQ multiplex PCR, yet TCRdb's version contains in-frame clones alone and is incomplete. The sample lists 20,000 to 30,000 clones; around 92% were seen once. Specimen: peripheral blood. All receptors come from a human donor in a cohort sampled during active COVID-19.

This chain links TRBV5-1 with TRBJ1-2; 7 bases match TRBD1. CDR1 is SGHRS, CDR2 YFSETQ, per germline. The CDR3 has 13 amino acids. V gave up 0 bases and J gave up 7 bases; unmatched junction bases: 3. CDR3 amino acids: CASSLVTGVGYTF. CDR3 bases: TGCGCCAGCAGCTTGGTCACAGGGGTTGGCTACACCTTC.

CDR3 sequence: CASSPQGQGGGYTF. The CDR3 DNA follows: TGTGCCAGTAGTCCCCAAGGACAGGGAGGTGGCTACACCTTC. This chain connects TRBV19 to TRBJ1-2; TRBD1 agrees at 8 bases. This CDR3 is 14 amino acids long. Germline CDR1 is LNHDA and CDR2 is SQIVND (reference sequence). The junction had 9 bases not matched to a gene; V was cut back by 5 bases and J by 7 bases.

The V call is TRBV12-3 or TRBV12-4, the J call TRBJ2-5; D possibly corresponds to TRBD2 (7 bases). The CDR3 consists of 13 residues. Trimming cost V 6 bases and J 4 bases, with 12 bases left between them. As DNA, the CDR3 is TGTGCCAGCAGCTACAGGGAGGGAGAGACCCAGTACTTC. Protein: CASSYREGETQYF.

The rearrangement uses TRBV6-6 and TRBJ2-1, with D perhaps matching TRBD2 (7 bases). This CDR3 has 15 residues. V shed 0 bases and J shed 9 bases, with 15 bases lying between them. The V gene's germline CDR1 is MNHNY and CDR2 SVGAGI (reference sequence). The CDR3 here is CASSYSGGGRGEQFF. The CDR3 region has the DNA TGTGCCAGCAGTTACTCGGGGGGGGGCAGGGGTGAGCAGTTCTTC.

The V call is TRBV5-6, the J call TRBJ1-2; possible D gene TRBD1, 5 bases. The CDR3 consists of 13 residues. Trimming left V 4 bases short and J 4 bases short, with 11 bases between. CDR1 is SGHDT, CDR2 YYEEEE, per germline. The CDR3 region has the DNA TGTGCCAGCAGCCTCAGGGAAGGCTATGGCTACACCTTC. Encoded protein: CASSLREGYGYTF.